The 11 T cell receptor beta chains listed next were all sequenced from one sample in a study of T-cell memory formation after mild COVID-19. Each CDR3 protein gets one entry after TCRdb re-called the 5' RACE reads with MiXCR. The sample includes 150,000 or so distinct CDR3 sequences, 11% seen only once; the top ten take approximately 3.8%. The material sequenced was PBMCs or a T cell subset sorted from them (not recorded which). These receptors came from a young man who had mild COVID-19 (a few samples of this study predate the infection). Cell type and time point are not known.

This clonotype was picked up many times. The chain is built from TRBV5-1 and TRBJ2-1; 7 nucleotides match TRBD1. The CDR3 contains 15 residues. The ends lost 3 bases at V and 3 bases at J; junction bases unmatched: 6. Germline lookup yields CDR1 SGHRS and CDR2 YFSETQ. The CDR3 nucleotides read TGCGCCAGCAGCTGGGACCGGGACAGCTACAATGAGCAGTTCTTC. It codes for CASSWDRDSYNEQFF.

This sequence joins TRBV5-1 and TRBJ2-5; 10 nucleotides align to TRBD2. This CDR3 has 18 residues. Germline lookup yields CDR1 SGHRS and CDR2 YFSETQ. Germline trimming cut 3 bases from V and 2 bases from J; bases unmatched to any gene: 13. Here the CDR3 reads CASSYLAGAHSLQETQYF. Here the CDR3 DNA reads TGCGCCAGCAGCTACCTAGCGGGGGCTCATTCACTTCAAGAGACCCAGTACTTC.

This clonotype was observed many times. The chain recombines TRBV20-1 with TRBJ1-2, with D possibly TRBD1 on 5 matching bases. The germline V gene encodes CDR1 DFQATT and CDR2 SNEGSKA (reference sequence). The CDR3 covers 12 residues. V was cut by 6 bases and J by 6 bases, with 14 bases left in between. CDR3 DNA sequence: TGCAGTGCCGATAGGGGCGCGAATGGCTACACCTTC. This translates into CSADRGANGYTF.

This clonotype has just a few counts. The CDR3 sequence: CASRGTSGAYEQYF. The CDR3, as DNA: TGTGCCAGCAGGGGGACTAGCGGGGCCTACGAGCAGTACTTC. This chain links TRBV6-5 with TRBJ2-7, with 13 nucleotides matching TRBD2. Germline V gene data show CDR1 as MNHEY and CDR2 as SVGAGI. The J segment lost 2 bases and the V segment lost 6 bases, leaving 1 base of the junction unmatched. The CDR3 has 14 residues.

This clonotype has just a few counts. The chain combines TRBV4-3 with TRBJ2-7, with D possibly TRBD1 on 5 matching bases. The CDR3 is made up of 16 amino acids. Germline CDR1 LGHNA, CDR2 YSLEER. V was trimmed by 0 bases and J by 0 bases, leaving 12 bases between them. CDR3 DNA: TGCGCCAGCAGCCAAGAGGCAGGGTTGGACTCCTACGAGCAGTACGTC. Its translation is CASSQEAGLDSYEQYV.

This clonotype was detected a few times. This chain joins TRBV11-2 and TRBJ2-7, with D maybe TRBD1 (6 bases). Germline-derived CDR1 and CDR2 are SGHAT and FQNNGV. V was pared by 5 bases and J by 5 bases, with 13 bases between. The CDR3 is made up of 13 amino acids. In nucleotides, the CDR3 is TGTGCCAGCAGCGTGGACAGAGACCACGAGCAGTACTTC. Its protein is CASSVDRDHEQYF.

The sample holds a few counts of this clonotype. The V and J genes are TRBV11-2 and TRBJ1-2; 8 bases match TRBD1. V shed 7 bases, J shed 4 bases, and the junction held 8 bases outside the gene matches. Germline CDR1 and CDR2: SGHAT and FQNNGV. The CDR3 totals 14 residues. The CDR3 sequence: CASTFTGGGYGYTF. In DNA, the CDR3 is TGTGCCAGCACCTTCACAGGGGGGGGCTATGGCTACACCTTC. Full variable domain (rest looked up from reference TRBV11-2 and TRBJ1-2): EAGVAQSPRYKIIEKRQSVAFWCNPISGHATLYWYQQILGQGPKLLIQFQNNGVVDDSQLPKDRFSAERLKGVDSTLKIQPAKLEDSAVYLCASTFTGGGYGYTFGSGTRLTVV.

This clonotype turned up a few times. V is TRBV6-5 and J is TRBJ2-7; TRBD1 matches at 7 bases. The CDR3 contains 12 residues. J lost 2 bases, V lost 6 bases, and 1 base had no gene match. The germline gives CDR1 MNHEY, CDR2 SVGAGI. The CDR3 DNA is TGTGCCAGCAGCCAGGGGGCCTACGAGCAGTACTTC. Translation gives CASSQGAYEQYF.

This chain connects TRBV7-9 to TRBJ1-4; 7 positions match TRBD1. Germline loops: CDR1 SEHNR, CDR2 FQNEAQ (reference sequence). The CDR3 runs to 14 residues. Losses at the gene ends were 6 bases for V and 4 bases for J; bases not matched to a gene: 5. CDR3 DNA: TGTGCCAGCAGATCGACAGGGTTTAATGAAAAACTGTTTTTT. It is translated as CASRSTGFNEKLFF.

The rearrangement uses TRBV5-1 and TRBJ1-6, with D unclear. Germline CDR1 SGHRS, CDR2 YFSETQ. The V gene lost 0 bases and the J gene lost 10 bases, with 11 bases spanning the gap. This CDR3 is built from 14 residues. The CDR3 region is CASSLEAAGSPLHF. The CDR3 nucleotides are TGCGCCAGCAGCTTGGAGGCAGCCGGATCACCCCTCCACTTT.

CDR3: CSADRGSHEQYF. As DNA, the CDR3 is TGCAGTGCGGACAGGGGTTCCCACGAGCAGTACTTC. The V call is TRBV20-1, the J call TRBJ2-7; 9 nucleotides align to TRBD1. This CDR3 has 12 amino acids. The germline V gene has CDR1 DFQATT and CDR2 SNEGSKA (reference sequence). Trimming cost V 6 bases and J 5 bases; bases outside gene matches: 5.